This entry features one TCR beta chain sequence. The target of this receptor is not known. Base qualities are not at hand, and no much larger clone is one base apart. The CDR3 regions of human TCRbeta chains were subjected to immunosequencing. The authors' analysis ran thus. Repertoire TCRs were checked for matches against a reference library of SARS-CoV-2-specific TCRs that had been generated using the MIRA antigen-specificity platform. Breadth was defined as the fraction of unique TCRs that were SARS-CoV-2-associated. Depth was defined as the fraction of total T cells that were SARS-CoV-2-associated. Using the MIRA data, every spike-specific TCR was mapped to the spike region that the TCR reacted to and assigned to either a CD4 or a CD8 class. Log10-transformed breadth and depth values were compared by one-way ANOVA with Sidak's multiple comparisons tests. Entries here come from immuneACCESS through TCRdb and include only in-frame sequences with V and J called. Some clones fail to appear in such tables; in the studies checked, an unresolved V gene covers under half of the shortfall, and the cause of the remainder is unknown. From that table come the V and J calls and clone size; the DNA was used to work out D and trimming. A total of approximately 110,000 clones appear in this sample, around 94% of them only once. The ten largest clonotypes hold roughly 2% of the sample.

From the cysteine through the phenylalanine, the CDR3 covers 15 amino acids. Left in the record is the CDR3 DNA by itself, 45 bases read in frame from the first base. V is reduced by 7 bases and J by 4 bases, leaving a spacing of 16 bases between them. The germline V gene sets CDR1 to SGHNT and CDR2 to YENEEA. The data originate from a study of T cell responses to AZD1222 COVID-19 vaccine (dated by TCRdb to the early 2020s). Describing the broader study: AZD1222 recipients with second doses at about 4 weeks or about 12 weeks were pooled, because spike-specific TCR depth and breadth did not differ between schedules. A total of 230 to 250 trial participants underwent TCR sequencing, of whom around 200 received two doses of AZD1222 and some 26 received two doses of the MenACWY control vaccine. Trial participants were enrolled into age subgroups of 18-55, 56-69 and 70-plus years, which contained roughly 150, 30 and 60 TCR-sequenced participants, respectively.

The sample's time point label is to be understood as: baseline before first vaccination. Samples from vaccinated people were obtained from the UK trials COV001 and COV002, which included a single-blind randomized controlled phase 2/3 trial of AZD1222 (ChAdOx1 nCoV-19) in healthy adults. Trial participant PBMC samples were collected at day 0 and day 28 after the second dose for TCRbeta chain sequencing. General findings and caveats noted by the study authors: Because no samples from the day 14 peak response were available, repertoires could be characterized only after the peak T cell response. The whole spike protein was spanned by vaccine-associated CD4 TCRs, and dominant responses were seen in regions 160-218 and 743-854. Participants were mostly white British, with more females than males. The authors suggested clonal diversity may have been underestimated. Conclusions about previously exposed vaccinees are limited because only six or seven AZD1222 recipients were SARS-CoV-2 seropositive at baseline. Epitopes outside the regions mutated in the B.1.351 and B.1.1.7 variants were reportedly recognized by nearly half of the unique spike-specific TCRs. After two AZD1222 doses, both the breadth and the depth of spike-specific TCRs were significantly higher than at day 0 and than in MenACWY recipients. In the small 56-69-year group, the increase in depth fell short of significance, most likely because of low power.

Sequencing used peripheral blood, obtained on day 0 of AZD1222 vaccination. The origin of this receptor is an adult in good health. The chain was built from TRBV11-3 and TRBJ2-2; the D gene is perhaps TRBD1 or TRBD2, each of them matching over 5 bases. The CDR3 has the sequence CASTTDPGPTGELFF. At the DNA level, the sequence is TGTGCCAGCACGACGGACCCGGGGCCCACCGGGGAGCTGTTTTTT.